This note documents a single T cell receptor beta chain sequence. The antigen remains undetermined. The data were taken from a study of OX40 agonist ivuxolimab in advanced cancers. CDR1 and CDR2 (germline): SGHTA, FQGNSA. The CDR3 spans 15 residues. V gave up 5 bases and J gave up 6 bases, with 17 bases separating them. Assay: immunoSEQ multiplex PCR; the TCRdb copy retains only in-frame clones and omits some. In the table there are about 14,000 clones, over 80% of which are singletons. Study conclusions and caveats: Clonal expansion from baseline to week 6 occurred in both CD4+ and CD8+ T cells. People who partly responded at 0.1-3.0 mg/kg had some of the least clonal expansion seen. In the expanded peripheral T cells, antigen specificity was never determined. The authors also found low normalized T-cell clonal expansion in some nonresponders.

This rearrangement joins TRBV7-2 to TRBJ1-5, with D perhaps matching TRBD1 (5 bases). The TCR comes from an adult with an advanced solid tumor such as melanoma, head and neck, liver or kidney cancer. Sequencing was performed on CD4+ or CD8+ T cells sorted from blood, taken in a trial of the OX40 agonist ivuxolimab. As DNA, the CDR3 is TGTGCCAGCAGCCCCTACCAGGGATCGGGTCAGCCCCAGCATTTT. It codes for CASSPYQGSGQPQHF.